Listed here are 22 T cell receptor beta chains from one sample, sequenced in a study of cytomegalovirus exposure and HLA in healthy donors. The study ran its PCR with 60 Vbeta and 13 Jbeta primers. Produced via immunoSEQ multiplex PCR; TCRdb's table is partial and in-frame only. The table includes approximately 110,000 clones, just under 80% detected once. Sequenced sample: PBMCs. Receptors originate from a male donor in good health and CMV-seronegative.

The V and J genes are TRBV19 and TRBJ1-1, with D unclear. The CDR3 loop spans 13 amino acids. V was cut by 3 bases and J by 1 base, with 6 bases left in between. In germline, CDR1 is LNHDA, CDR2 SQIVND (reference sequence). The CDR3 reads CASSISANTEAFF. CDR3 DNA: TGTGCCAGTAGTATCAGCGCGAACACTGAAGCTTTCTTT.

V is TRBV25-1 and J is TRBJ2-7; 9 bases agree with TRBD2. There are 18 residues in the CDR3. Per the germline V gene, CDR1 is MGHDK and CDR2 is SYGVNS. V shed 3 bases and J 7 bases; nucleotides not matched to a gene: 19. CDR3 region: CASSDSGLIAGVTVEQYF. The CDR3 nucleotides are TGTGCCAGCAGTGATTCCGGCCTAATAGCGGGGGTAACAGTTGAGCAGTACTTC.

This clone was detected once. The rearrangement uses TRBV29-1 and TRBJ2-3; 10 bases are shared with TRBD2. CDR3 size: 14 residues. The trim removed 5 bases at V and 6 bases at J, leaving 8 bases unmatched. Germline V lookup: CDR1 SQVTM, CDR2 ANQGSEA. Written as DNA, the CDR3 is TGCAGCGTTAGTACTAGCGGGACGATGGATACGCAGTATTTT. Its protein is CSVSTSGTMDTQYF.

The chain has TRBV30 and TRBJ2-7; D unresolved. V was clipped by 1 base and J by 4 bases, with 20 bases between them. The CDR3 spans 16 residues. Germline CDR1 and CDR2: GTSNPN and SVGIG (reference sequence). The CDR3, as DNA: TGTGCCTGGAGTGATCGAACTAAGTACCCACCATACGAGCAGTACTTC. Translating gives CAWSDRTKYPPYEQYF. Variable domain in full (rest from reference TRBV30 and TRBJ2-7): SQTIHQWPATLVQPVGSPLSLECTVEGTSNPNLYWYRQAAGRGLQLLFYSVGIGQISSEVPQNLSASRPQDRQFILSSKKLLLSDSGFYLCAWSDRTKYPPYEQYFGPGTRLTVT.

The CDR3 nucleotides are TGTGCCAGCAGCGTAGACGGACTAGCGGCTTACGAGCAGTACTTC. Its translation: CASSVDGLAAYEQYF. The V gene is TRBV9, the J gene TRBJ2-7; the match to TRBD2 covers 10 bases. Per the germline V gene, CDR1 is SGDLS and CDR2 is YYNGEE. The CDR3 sequence is 15 residues long. V shed 0 bases, J shed 4 bases, and the junction held 4 bases outside the gene matches.

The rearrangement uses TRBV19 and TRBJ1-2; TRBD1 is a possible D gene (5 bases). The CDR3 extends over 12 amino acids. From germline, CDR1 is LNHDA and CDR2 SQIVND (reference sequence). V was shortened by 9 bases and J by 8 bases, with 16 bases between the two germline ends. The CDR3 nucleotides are TGTGCCAGCCACAGGCCCCTGGGGGGCTACACCTTC. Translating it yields CASHRPLGGYTF.

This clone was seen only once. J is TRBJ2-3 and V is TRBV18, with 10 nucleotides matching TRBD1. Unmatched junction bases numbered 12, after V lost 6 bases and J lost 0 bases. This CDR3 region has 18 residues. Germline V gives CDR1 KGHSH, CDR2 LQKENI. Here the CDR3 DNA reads TGTGCCAGCTCGCAGATTCCCGGGACAGGGGCCAGCACAGATACGCAGTATTTT. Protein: CASSQIPGTGASTDTQYF.

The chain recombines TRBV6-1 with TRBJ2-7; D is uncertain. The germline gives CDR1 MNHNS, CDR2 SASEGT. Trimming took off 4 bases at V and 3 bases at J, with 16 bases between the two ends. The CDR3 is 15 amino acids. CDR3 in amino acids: CASSVEKTRLYEQYF. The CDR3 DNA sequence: TGTGCCAGCAGTGTGGAGAAGACTCGGCTCTACGAGCAGTACTTC.

The CDR3 reads CASSEESSGRYEQYF. The CDR3, as DNA: TGTGCCAGCAGTGAAGAAAGCAGTGGGCGCTACGAGCAGTACTTC. The chain is built from TRBV2 and TRBJ2-7, with D uncertain. CDR1 and CDR2 from the germline V gene are SNHLY and FYNNEI. V lost 1 base and J lost 3, with 13 bases in between. The CDR3 has 15 amino acids.

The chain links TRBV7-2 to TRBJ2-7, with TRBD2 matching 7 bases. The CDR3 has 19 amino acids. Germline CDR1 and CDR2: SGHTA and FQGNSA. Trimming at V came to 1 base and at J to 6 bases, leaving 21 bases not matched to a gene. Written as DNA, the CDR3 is TGTGCCAGCAGCTTAGTAATACCCCCCCCCACTAGCGACCCCTCCGAGCAGTACTTC. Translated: CASSLVIPPPTSDPSEQYF.

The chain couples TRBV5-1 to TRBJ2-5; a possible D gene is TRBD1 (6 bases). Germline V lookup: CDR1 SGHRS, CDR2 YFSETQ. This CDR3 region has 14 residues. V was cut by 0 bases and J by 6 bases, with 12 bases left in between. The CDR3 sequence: CASSLGGQLQTQYF. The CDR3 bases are TGCGCCAGCAGCTTGGGGGGACAATTGCAGACCCAGTACTTC. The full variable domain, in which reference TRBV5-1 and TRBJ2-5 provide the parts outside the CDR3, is KAGVTQTPRYLIKTRGQQVTLSCSPISGHRSVSWYQQTPGQGLQFLFEYFSETQRNKGNFPGRFSGRQFSNSRSEMNVSTLELGDSALYLCASSLGGQLQTQYFGPGTRLLVL.

The CDR3 DNA follows: TGTGCTAGTGGTTTGGTGCGGGGCGGGAAGGCCGACAATGAGCAGTTCTTC. It translates to CASGLVRGGKADNEQFF. The chain combines TRBV12-5 with TRBJ2-1; a possible D gene is TRBD2 (6 bases). This CDR3 spans 17 amino acids. Between the trimmed V and J ends, which lost 0 bases and 5 bases, there was a span of 17 bases. Looked up from germline, CDR1 is LGHNT and CDR2 is FRNRAP.

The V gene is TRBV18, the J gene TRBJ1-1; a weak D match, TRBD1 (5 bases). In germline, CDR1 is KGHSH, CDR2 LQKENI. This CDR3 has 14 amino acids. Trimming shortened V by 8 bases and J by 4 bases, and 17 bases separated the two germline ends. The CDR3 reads CASRIAQGGTEAFF. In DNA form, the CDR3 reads TGTGCCAGCAGAATCGCTCAGGGAGGCACTGAAGCTTTCTTT.

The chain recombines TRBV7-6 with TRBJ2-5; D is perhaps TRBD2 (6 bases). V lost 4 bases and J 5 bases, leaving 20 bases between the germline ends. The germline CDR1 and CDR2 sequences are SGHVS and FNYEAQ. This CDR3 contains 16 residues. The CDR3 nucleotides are TGTGCCAGCAGCTCCCTCCGGGGGAGAGAGAGGGAGACCCAGTACTTC. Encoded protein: CASSSLRGRERETQYF.

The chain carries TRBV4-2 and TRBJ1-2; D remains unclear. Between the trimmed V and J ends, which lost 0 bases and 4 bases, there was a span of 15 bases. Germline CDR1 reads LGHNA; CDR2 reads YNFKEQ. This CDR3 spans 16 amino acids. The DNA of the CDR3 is TGTGCCAGCAGCCAAGAGTTAAGGGAGGCGGGCTATGGCTACACCTTC. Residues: CASSQELREAGYGYTF.

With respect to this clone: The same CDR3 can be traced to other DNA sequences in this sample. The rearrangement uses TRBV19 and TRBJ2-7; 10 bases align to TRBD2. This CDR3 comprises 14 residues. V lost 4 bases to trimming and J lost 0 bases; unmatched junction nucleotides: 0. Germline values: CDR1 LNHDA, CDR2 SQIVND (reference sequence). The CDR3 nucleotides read TGTGCCAGTAGTAGACTAGCGGGCTCCTACGAGCAGTACTTC. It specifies CASSRLAGSYEQYF.

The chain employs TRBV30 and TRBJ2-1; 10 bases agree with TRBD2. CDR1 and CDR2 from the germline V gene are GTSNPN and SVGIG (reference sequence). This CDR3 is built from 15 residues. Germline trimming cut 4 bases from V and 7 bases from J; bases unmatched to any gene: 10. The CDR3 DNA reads TGTGCCTGGATCCCCCGGGGACTAGCGAATAATGAGCAGTTCTTC. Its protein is CAWIPRGLANNEQFF. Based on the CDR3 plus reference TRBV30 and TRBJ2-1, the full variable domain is SQTIHQWPATLVQPVGSPLSLECTVEGTSNPNLYWYRQAAGRGLQLLFYSVGIGQISSEVPQNLSASRPQDRQFILSSKKLLLSDSGFYLCAWIPRGLANNEQFFGPGTRLTVL.

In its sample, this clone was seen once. The DNA for the CDR3 is TGTGCCAGCAGCAACAACGTCTACGAGCAGTACTTC. Translation gives CASSNNVYEQYF. V usage is TRBV7-6 and J usage is TRBJ2-7; D unresolved. V gave up 5 bases and J gave up 3 bases, with 8 bases separating them. The CDR3 runs to 12 residues. Germline V gene data show CDR1 as SGHVS and CDR2 as FNYEAQ. Complete variable domain (other parts from reference TRBV7-6 and TRBJ2-7): GAGVSQSPRYKVTKRGQDVALRCDPISGHVSLYWYRQALGQGPEFLTYFNYEAQQDKSGLPNDRFSAERPEGSISTLTIQRTEQRDSAMYRCASSNNVYEQYFGPGTRLTVT.

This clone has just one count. The CDR3 bases are TGTGCCAGCAGTCCACCCGGTCCGCCGCGCCGAAATGAGCAGTTCTTC. Translating it yields CASSPPGPPRRNEQFF. The rearrangement joins TRBV27 to TRBJ2-1; D gene unclear. With 5 bases removed from V and 7 bases from J, the gap between germline ends came to 21 bases. The CDR3 runs 16 residues. In germline, CDR1 is MNHEY, CDR2 SMNVEV (reference sequence).

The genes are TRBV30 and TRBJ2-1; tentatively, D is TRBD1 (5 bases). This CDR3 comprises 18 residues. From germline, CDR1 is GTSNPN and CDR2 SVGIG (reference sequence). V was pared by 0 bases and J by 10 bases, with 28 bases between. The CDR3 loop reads CAWSVQALPRFGSGEQFF. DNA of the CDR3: TGTGCCTGGAGTGTACAGGCCCTGCCGAGGTTCGGGTCAGGAGAGCAGTTCTTC. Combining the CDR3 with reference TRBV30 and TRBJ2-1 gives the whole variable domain SQTIHQWPATLVQPVGSPLSLECTVEGTSNPNLYWYRQAAGRGLQLLFYSVGIGQISSEVPQNLSASRPQDRQFILSSKKLLLSDSGFYLCAWSVQALPRFGSGEQFFGPGTRLTVL.

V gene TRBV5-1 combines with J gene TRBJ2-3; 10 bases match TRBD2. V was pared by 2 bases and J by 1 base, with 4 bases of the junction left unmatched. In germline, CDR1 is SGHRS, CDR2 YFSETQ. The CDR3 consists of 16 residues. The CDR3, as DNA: TGCGCCAGCAGCTTTCCCGGGACTAGCGGCACAGATACGCAGTATTTT. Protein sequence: CASSFPGTSGTDTQYF.

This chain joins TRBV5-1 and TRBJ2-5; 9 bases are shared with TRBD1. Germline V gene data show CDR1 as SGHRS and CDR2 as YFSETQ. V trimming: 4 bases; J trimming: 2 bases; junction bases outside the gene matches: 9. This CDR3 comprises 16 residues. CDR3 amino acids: CASSKSQGANQETQYF. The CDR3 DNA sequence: TGCGCCAGCAGCAAGTCACAGGGGGCGAATCAAGAGACCCAGTACTTC.